This is a list of T cell receptor beta chains from one sample in a study of shared clonotypes between healthy human individuals. TCRdb's copy holds only in-frame clones and misses some; the assay was immunoSEQ multiplex PCR. The repertoire has around 1.1 million clones, approximately 75% of them found once; the top ten carry over 0.8%. Sequencing was carried out using memory CD4+ T cells from PBMCs. The receptors shown here come from a man between 18 and 29 years old in good health. Some clones in this sample may be carry-over from other donors' samples. Each CDR3 is given with its conserved first and last residue. D genes are given only for firm matches. Size values are once, few and many counts, or a class for expanded clones, and some rows have none.

d_call: -; v_call: TRBV30; clone_size: -; j_call: TRBJ1-5; cdr3_aa: CAWSIWRGGNQPQHF; cdr3_nt: TGTGCCTGGAGTATCTGGAGGGGGGGCAATCAGCCCCAGCATTTT
d_call: TRBD2; v_call: TRBV7-9; clone_size: -; j_call: TRBJ2-1; cdr3_aa: CASSPPGLAGDEQFF; cdr3_nt: TGTGCCAGCAGCCCCCCAGGACTAGCGGGTGATGAGCAGTTCTTC
d_call: -; v_call: TRBV15; clone_size: -; j_call: TRBJ2-4; cdr3_aa: CATSRGHHGGGGDIQYF; cdr3_nt: TGTGCCACCAGCAGAGGTCATCACGGAGGGGGCGGGGACATTCAGTACTTC
d_call: -; v_call: TRBV7-9; clone_size: -; j_call: TRBJ1-4; cdr3_aa: CASSLYEKLFF; cdr3_nt: TGTGCCAGCAGCCTGTATGAAAAACTGTTTTTT
d_call: -; v_call: TRBV5-1; clone_size: -; j_call: TRBJ2-1; cdr3_aa: CASSLSAEQFF; cdr3_nt: TGCGCCAGCAGCTTGTCGGCCGAGCAGTTCTTC
d_call: -; v_call: TRBV28; clone_size: -; j_call: TRBJ2-2; cdr3_aa: CASSLGYGLGYNTGELFF; cdr3_nt: TGTGCCAGCAGCCTCGGATACGGTTTAGGGTACAACACCGGGGAGCTGTTTTTT
d_call: -; v_call: TRBV28; clone_size: -; j_call: TRBJ2-5; cdr3_aa: CASRRDPQETQYF; cdr3_nt: TGTGCCAGCAGACGGGACCCCCAAGAGACCCAGTACTTC
d_call: -; v_call: TRBV13; clone_size: -; j_call: TRBJ2-1; cdr3_aa: CASTAPPVTRFDEQFF; cdr3_nt: TGTGCCAGCACCGCGCCACCGGTGACTAGATTTGATGAGCAGTTCTTC
d_call: -; v_call: TRBV18; clone_size: -; j_call: TRBJ2-2; cdr3_aa: CASSGSGTDITGELFF; cdr3_nt: TGTGCCAGCTCGGGGAGTGGGACGGACATCACCGGGGAGCTGTTTTTT
d_call: -; v_call: TRBV27; clone_size: -; j_call: TRBJ1-1; cdr3_aa: CASSRGPFNTEAFF; cdr3_nt: TGTGCCAGCAGCCGCGGACCTTTTAACACTGAAGCTTTCTTT
d_call: -; v_call: TRBV4-3; clone_size: -; j_call: TRBJ1-2; cdr3_aa: CASSQHGTHGLSGGYTF; cdr3_nt: TGCGCCAGCAGCCAACACGGGACCCACGGGCTCTCGGGTGGCTACACCTTC
d_call: -; v_call: TRBV4-2; clone_size: -; j_call: TRBJ2-6; cdr3_aa: CASSQVEGLGANVLTF; cdr3_nt: TGTGCCAGCAGCCAAGTGGAGGGGTTGGGGGCCAACGTCCTGACTTTC
d_call: -; v_call: TRBV10-3; clone_size: once; j_call: TRBJ2-5; cdr3_aa: CAISVGWRVQETQHF; cdr3_nt: TGTGCCATCAGTGTGGGCTGGAGGGTCCAAGAGACCCAGCACTTC
d_call: -; v_call: TRBV2; clone_size: once; j_call: TRBJ2-3; cdr3_aa: CASRGGDTQYF; cdr3_nt: TGTGCCAGCAGGGGGGGCGATACGCAGTATTTT
d_call: TRBD1; v_call: TRBV5-1; clone_size: -; j_call: TRBJ1-4; cdr3_aa: CASSPGQGGIAKLFF; cdr3_nt: TGCGCCAGCAGCCCGGGACAGGGGGGAATTGCAAAACTGTTTTTT
d_call: -; v_call: TRBV28; clone_size: -; j_call: TRBJ2-1; cdr3_aa: CASSQPQTYNEQFF; cdr3_nt: TGTGCCAGCAGTCAACCGCAGACCTACAATGAGCAGTTCTTC
d_call: TRBD1; v_call: TRBV2; clone_size: -; j_call: TRBJ2-1; cdr3_aa: CASSRQGSYNEQFF; cdr3_nt: TGTGCCAGCAGTCGACAGGGTTCCTACAATGAGCAGTTCTTC
d_call: -; v_call: TRBV10-3; clone_size: -; j_call: TRBJ1-5; cdr3_aa: CAISEGGWNQPQHF; cdr3_nt: TGTGCCATCAGTGAAGGGGGATGGAATCAGCCCCAGCATTTT
d_call: -; v_call: TRBV6-5; clone_size: -; j_call: TRBJ2-7; cdr3_aa: CASSYGPGSNYEQYF; cdr3_nt: TGTGCCAGCAGTTACGGGCCAGGGAGCAACTACGAGCAGTACTTC
d_call: TRBD2; v_call: TRBV29-1; clone_size: once; j_call: TRBJ2-3; cdr3_aa: CSVDRSGGTDTQYF; cdr3_nt: TGCAGCGTTGACCGGAGCGGGGGCACAGATACGCAGTATTTT
d_call: -; v_call: TRBV7-2; clone_size: -; j_call: TRBJ2-4; cdr3_aa: CASSLPRGQNIQYF; cdr3_nt: TGTGCCAGCAGCCTCCCAAGGGGACAAAACATTCAGTACTTC
d_call: -; v_call: TRBV7-9; clone_size: -; j_call: TRBJ1-3; cdr3_aa: CASSLGLWSSGNTIYF; cdr3_nt: TGTGCCAGCAGCTTAGGGCTCTGGAGCTCTGGAAACACCATATATTTT
d_call: -; v_call: TRBV7-9; clone_size: -; j_call: TRBJ2-7; cdr3_aa: CASREAAGSGEQYF; cdr3_nt: TGTGCCAGCAGGGAAGCGGCAGGTTCGGGCGAGCAGTACTTC
d_call: TRBD2; v_call: TRBV28; clone_size: -; j_call: TRBJ2-5; cdr3_aa: CASSRPRGGETQYF; cdr3_nt: TGTGCCAGCAGTCGGCCGCGGGGAGGGGAGACCCAGTACTTC
d_call: TRBD2; v_call: TRBV28; clone_size: -; j_call: TRBJ2-7; cdr3_aa: CASSPGLAGVYEQYF; cdr3_nt: TGTGCCAGCAGTCCAGGACTAGCGGGAGTCTACGAGCAGTACTTC
d_call: TRBD2; v_call: TRBV5-1; clone_size: few; j_call: TRBJ2-1; cdr3_aa: CASSLDGRALNEQFF; cdr3_nt: TGCGCCAGCAGCTTGGACGGGAGGGCCTTGAATGAGCAGTTCTTC
d_call: TRBD1; v_call: TRBV6-1; clone_size: -; j_call: TRBJ1-2; cdr3_aa: CASSGGQGYYGYTF; cdr3_nt: TGTGCCAGCAGTGGGGGACAGGGGTACTATGGCTACACCTTC
d_call: -; v_call: TRBV7-8; clone_size: -; j_call: TRBJ1-5; cdr3_aa: CASTSNRGFGQPQHF; cdr3_nt: TGTGCCAGCACCTCAAATAGGGGGTTCGGGCAGCCCCAGCATTTT
d_call: -; v_call: TRBV9; clone_size: -; j_call: TRBJ2-2; cdr3_aa: CASSLEGDWANTGELFF; cdr3_nt: TGTGCCAGCAGCCTGGAAGGGGACTGGGCGAACACCGGGGAGCTGTTTTTT
d_call: -; v_call: TRBV18; clone_size: -; j_call: TRBJ2-2; cdr3_aa: CASSPRQGVAGELFF; cdr3_nt: TGTGCCAGCTCACCACGGCAGGGAGTGGCCGGGGAGCTGTTTTTT
d_call: TRBD2; v_call: TRBV4-1; clone_size: -; j_call: TRBJ2-1; cdr3_aa: CASSIAGGQAGEQFF; cdr3_nt: TGCGCCAGTTCTATAGCGGGCGGGCAGGCAGGTGAGCAGTTCTTC
d_call: -; v_call: TRBV19; clone_size: -; j_call: TRBJ2-7; cdr3_aa: CASSITGDYEQYF; cdr3_nt: TGTGCCAGTAGTATCACCGGGGACTACGAGCAGTACTTC
d_call: -; v_call: TRBV4-2; clone_size: few; j_call: TRBJ2-4; cdr3_aa: CASSQDLGSWVAKNIQYF; cdr3_nt: TGTGCCAGCAGCCAAGATCTCGGTAGCTGGGTAGCCAAAAACATTCAGTACTTC
d_call: -; v_call: TRBV7-3; clone_size: -; j_call: TRBJ2-1; cdr3_aa: CASSLSVESGEQFF; cdr3_nt: TGTGCCAGCAGCTTAAGTGTGGAGTCGGGTGAGCAGTTCTTC
d_call: -; v_call: TRBV9; clone_size: -; j_call: TRBJ2-3; cdr3_aa: CASSADGPWGTDTQYF; cdr3_nt: TGTGCCAGCAGCGCCGACGGACCTTGGGGCACAGATACGCAGTATTTT
d_call: -; v_call: TRBV19; clone_size: -; j_call: TRBJ1-2; cdr3_aa: CASSKGWGPANYGYTF; cdr3_nt: TGTGCCAGTAGTAAGGGATGGGGACCAGCTAACTATGGCTACACCTTC
d_call: TRBD1; v_call: TRBV28; clone_size: -; j_call: TRBJ2-1; cdr3_aa: CASRMPGQGRNEQFF; cdr3_nt: TGTGCCAGCAGAATGCCGGGACAGGGTAGGAATGAGCAGTTCTTC
d_call: -; v_call: TRBV9; clone_size: -; j_call: TRBJ2-1; cdr3_aa: CASSGDRAGSNEQFF; cdr3_nt: TGTGCCAGCAGCGGAGACAGAGCCGGGAGCAATGAGCAGTTCTTC
d_call: -; v_call: TRBV4-1; clone_size: -; j_call: TRBJ2-1; cdr3_aa: CASSRGPLENEQFF; cdr3_nt: TGCGCCAGCAGCCGGGGACCCCTTGAGAATGAGCAGTTCTTC
d_call: TRBD1; v_call: TRBV29-1; clone_size: -; j_call: TRBJ2-7; cdr3_aa: CSVEGYQTGQEGKQYF; cdr3_nt: TGCAGCGTTGAAGGGTATCAAACTGGACAGGAAGGAAAGCAGTACTTC
d_call: -; v_call: TRBV7-2; clone_size: -; j_call: TRBJ2-3; cdr3_aa: CASSLDGLATDTQYF; cdr3_nt: TGTGCCAGCAGCTTGGACGGACTTGCCACAGATACGCAGTATTTT
d_call: -; v_call: TRBV27; clone_size: -; j_call: TRBJ2-5; cdr3_aa: CASSFRFRGPAGETQYF; cdr3_nt: TGTGCCAGCAGTTTTCGATTCCGGGGGCCTGCCGGGGAGACCCAGTACTTC
d_call: -; v_call: TRBV10-3; clone_size: -; j_call: TRBJ2-3; cdr3_aa: CAISDLLVGDTGTQYF; cdr3_nt: TGTGCCATCAGTGACTTACTGGTGGGAGACACAGGTACGCAGTATTTT
d_call: -; v_call: TRBV9; clone_size: -; j_call: TRBJ2-1; cdr3_aa: CASSAMTVIPYNEQFF; cdr3_nt: TGTGCCAGCAGCGCTATGACCGTAATCCCCTACAATGAGCAGTTCTTC
d_call: -; v_call: TRBV2; clone_size: -; j_call: TRBJ1-4; cdr3_aa: CASSVDRTAREKLFF; cdr3_nt: TGTGCCAGCAGTGTGGACCGGACAGCGAGAGAAAAACTGTTTTTT
d_call: -; v_call: TRBV10-1; clone_size: -; j_call: TRBJ1-2; cdr3_aa: CASSESRPSRNGYTF; cdr3_nt: TGCGCCAGCAGTGAGTCGAGACCCAGCCGGAATGGCTACACCTTC
d_call: TRBD2; v_call: TRBV10-2; clone_size: many; j_call: TRBJ2-1; cdr3_aa: CASSKRAGGPDEQFF; cdr3_nt: TGCGCCAGCAGTAAACGGGCGGGAGGTCCGGATGAGCAGTTCTTC
d_call: -; v_call: TRBV27; clone_size: -; j_call: TRBJ1-2; cdr3_aa: CASSFRGTYGYTF; cdr3_nt: TGTGCCAGCAGTTTCAGGGGTACCTATGGCTACACCTTC
d_call: -; v_call: TRBV14; clone_size: -; j_call: TRBJ2-5; cdr3_aa: CASSQDRLETQYF; cdr3_nt: TGTGCCAGCAGCCAAGATCGACTGGAGACCCAGTACTTC
d_call: TRBD1; v_call: TRBV5-1; clone_size: -; j_call: TRBJ2-1; cdr3_aa: CASSFLTGGHNEQFF; cdr3_nt: TGCGCCAGCAGCTTTCTTACAGGGGGTCACAATGAGCAGTTCTTC
d_call: -; v_call: TRBV2; clone_size: -; j_call: TRBJ2-5; cdr3_aa: CASRPTDQETQYF; cdr3_nt: TGTGCCAGCAGGCCGACAGACCAAGAGACCCAGTACTTC
d_call: TRBD2; v_call: TRBV5-1; clone_size: -; j_call: TRBJ2-3; cdr3_aa: CASSYGLAEGDTQYF; cdr3_nt: TGCGCCAGCAGCTACGGACTAGCGGAGGGAGATACGCAGTATTTT
d_call: TRBD2; v_call: TRBV19; clone_size: -; j_call: TRBJ2-3; cdr3_aa: CASTRGVADTQYF; cdr3_nt: TGTGCCAGTACGCGGGGGGTGGCAGATACGCAGTATTTT
d_call: TRBD1; v_call: TRBV11-2; clone_size: few; j_call: TRBJ1-3; cdr3_aa: CASSRLNQDREGRNTIYF; cdr3_nt: TGTGCCAGCAGCAGACTTAATCAGGACAGGGAGGGGAGAAACACCATATATTTT